Listed below are T cell receptor beta chains from one sample, sequenced in a study of T cell changes during pregnancy in multiple sclerosis. Assay used: immunoSEQ multiplex PCR; TCRdb lists only in-frame clones, some missing. Counted here are around 110,000 clones, approximately 90% occurring once; the ten biggest clones make up around 1.5%. The material was peripheral blood, obtained after pregnancy. These receptors originate from a female donor with multiple sclerosis, enrolled in a pregnancy study. CDR3s include the opening cysteine and the closing phenylalanine or tryptophan. A D gene is named only where the DNA matches it firmly. Some rows mark clone size as missing; the rest say once, few, many or name a class of expanded clone.

j_call: TRBJ2-5
v_call: TRBV5-4
clone_size: .
d_call: TRBD2
cdr3_nt: TGTGCCAGCAGCCCGCCGCGGGGGAGCCAAGAGACCCAGTACTTC
cdr3_aa: CASSPPRGSQETQYF

j_call: TRBJ1-1
v_call: TRBV5-4
clone_size: .
d_call: TRBD1
cdr3_nt: TGTGCCAGCAGCTTGGGATTGGGGACAGGGGGCACTGAAGCTTTCTTT
cdr3_aa: CASSLGLGTGGTEAFF

j_call: TRBJ2-1
v_call: TRBV18
clone_size: .
d_call: TRBD2
cdr3_nt: TGTGCCAGCTCACCAACTAGCGGCAACTCCTACAATGAGCAGTTCTTC
cdr3_aa: CASSPTSGNSYNEQFF

j_call: TRBJ1-1
v_call: TRBV29-1
clone_size: once
d_call: TRBD1
cdr3_nt: TGCAGCGTTGAACCCAACAGGGGAACTGAAGCTTTCTTT
cdr3_aa: CSVEPNRGTEAFF

j_call: TRBJ1-2
v_call: TRBV7-9
clone_size: .
d_call: .
cdr3_nt: TGTGCCAGCAGCTTAGAAGGACAGCGATTGTCCTACACCTTC
cdr3_aa: CASSLEGQRLSYTF

j_call: TRBJ1-4
v_call: TRBV27
clone_size: few
d_call: .
cdr3_nt: TGTGCCAGCAGTTTAACCGGGACAAGGGTAAATGAAAAACTGTTTTTT
cdr3_aa: CASSLTGTRVNEKLFF

j_call: TRBJ1-1
v_call: TRBV27
clone_size: once
d_call: TRBD1
cdr3_nt: TGTGCCAGCAGTTTATCCGGGACAGGTTCCACTGAAGCTTTCTTT
cdr3_aa: CASSLSGTGSTEAFF

j_call: TRBJ1-1
v_call: TRBV6-1
clone_size: .
d_call: .
cdr3_nt: TGTGCCAGCAGTGAAGCCAGGTCGAACACTGAAGCTTTCTTT
cdr3_aa: CASSEARSNTEAFF

j_call: TRBJ1-6
v_call: TRBV5-4
clone_size: .
d_call: .
cdr3_nt: TGTGCCAGCAGCTTTGGGGCTATTCATGGAAGTTCACCCCTCCACTTT
cdr3_aa: CASSFGAIHGSSPLHF

j_call: TRBJ1-3
v_call: TRBV5-1
clone_size: .
d_call: .
cdr3_nt: TGCGCCAGCAGCGCGACAGATCGAAACACCATATATTTT
cdr3_aa: CASSATDRNTIYF

j_call: TRBJ2-7
v_call: TRBV7-2
clone_size: once
d_call: TRBD1
cdr3_nt: TGTGCCAGCAGCTTAGCCGGGACAGGATTTTCCTACGAGCAGTACTTC
cdr3_aa: CASSLAGTGFSYEQYF

j_call: TRBJ1-1
v_call: TRBV19
clone_size: .
d_call: TRBD1
cdr3_nt: TGTGCCAGTAGGAAGGGACAGGGTGGTGAAGCTTTCTTT
cdr3_aa: CASRKGQGGEAFF

j_call: TRBJ2-6
v_call: TRBV27
clone_size: .
d_call: .
cdr3_nt: TGTGCCAGCAGTTTAAGGGCAGGGCCCGGTTTGGGGGCCAACGTCCTGACTTTC
cdr3_aa: CASSLRAGPGLGANVLTF

j_call: TRBJ2-2
v_call: TRBV4-2
clone_size: .
d_call: .
cdr3_nt: TGTGCCAGCAGCCAAGTGACAGAGTTGAACACCGGGGAGCTGTTTTTT
cdr3_aa: CASSQVTELNTGELFF

j_call: TRBJ1-4
v_call: TRBV5-6
clone_size: .
d_call: .
cdr3_nt: TGTGCCAGCAGCTTATTAACAGGGAGTGCTGAAAAACTGTTTTTT
cdr3_aa: CASSLLTGSAEKLFF

j_call: TRBJ2-5
v_call: TRBV7-8
clone_size: .
d_call: TRBD2
cdr3_nt: TGTGCCAGCATCATTGGGGGGGGGAGGGAGACCCAGTACTTC
cdr3_aa: CASIIGGGRETQYF

j_call: TRBJ2-2
v_call: TRBV5-1
clone_size: .
d_call: .
cdr3_nt: TGCGCCAGCAGCGTAGGACAGCTCCGTGTCGGGGAGCTGTTTTTT
cdr3_aa: CASSVGQLRVGELFF

j_call: TRBJ1-2
v_call: TRBV5-4
clone_size: .
d_call: .
cdr3_nt: TGTGCCAGCAGCTACACAGAGAACCCTAACTATGGCTACACCTTC
cdr3_aa: CASSYTENPNYGYTF

j_call: TRBJ1-1
v_call: TRBV4-1
clone_size: .
d_call: .
cdr3_nt: TGCGCCAGCAGCCAAGGATGGGGGGTTTCCACTGAAGCTTTCTTT
cdr3_aa: CASSQGWGVSTEAFF

j_call: TRBJ2-1
v_call: TRBV9
clone_size: .
d_call: .
cdr3_nt: TGTGCCAGCAGCGTAGGCGGGGTTAGTGCGTACAATGAGCAGTTCTTC
cdr3_aa: CASSVGGVSAYNEQFF

j_call: TRBJ1-2
v_call: TRBV19
clone_size: once
d_call: .
cdr3_nt: TGTGCCAGTAGTAGCACCTCCCCGGGACATCCTAACTATGGCTACACCTTC
cdr3_aa: CASSSTSPGHPNYGYTF

j_call: TRBJ2-4
v_call: TRBV2
clone_size: .
d_call: .
cdr3_nt: TGTGCCAGCAGTGAATTGGGGGGGCAGCTGGTAGCCAAAAACATTCAGTACTTC
cdr3_aa: CASSELGGQLVAKNIQYF

j_call: TRBJ2-1
v_call: TRBV7-8
clone_size: .
d_call: TRBD2
cdr3_nt: TGTGCCAGCAGCTTAGGGGCTGGCGGGGGGTACAATGAGCAGTTCTTC
cdr3_aa: CASSLGAGGGYNEQFF

j_call: TRBJ2-3
v_call: TRBV9
clone_size: .
d_call: .
cdr3_nt: TGTGCCAGCAGCGTAGGAGGTGATACGCAGTATTTT
cdr3_aa: CASSVGGDTQYF

j_call: TRBJ1-1
v_call: TRBV30
clone_size: .
d_call: TRBD1
cdr3_nt: TGTGCCTGGGGACAGGGGGCGCTAACTGAAGCTTTCTTT
cdr3_aa: CAWGQGALTEAFF

j_call: TRBJ2-3
v_call: TRBV5-1
clone_size: once
d_call: .
cdr3_nt: TGCGCCAGCAGCCGCCCGACTCAAGACGGCACAGATACGCAGTATTTT
cdr3_aa: CASSRPTQDGTDTQYF

j_call: TRBJ2-1
v_call: TRBV27
clone_size: once
d_call: .
cdr3_nt: TGTGCCAGCAGTTTCCAGCGGTCCTACAATGAGCAGTTCTTC
cdr3_aa: CASSFQRSYNEQFF

j_call: TRBJ2-3
v_call: TRBV4-1
clone_size: .
d_call: TRBD1
cdr3_nt: TGCGCCAGCAGCCCCGGACAGGGGGCTAGGGATACGCAGTATTTT
cdr3_aa: CASSPGQGARDTQYF

j_call: TRBJ2-7
v_call: TRBV6-5
clone_size: .
d_call: TRBD1
cdr3_nt: TGTGCCAGCAGCGGGACAGGGGGCGGGTACGAGCAGTACTTC
cdr3_aa: CASSGTGGGYEQYF

j_call: TRBJ2-7
v_call: TRBV27
clone_size: .
d_call: .
cdr3_nt: TGTGCCAGCAGGTATCGGACAGAAAGTGACTACGAGCAGTACTTC
cdr3_aa: CASRYRTESDYEQYF

j_call: TRBJ2-1
v_call: TRBV6-5
clone_size: .
d_call: TRBD2
cdr3_nt: TGTGCCAGCATGGTAGCTAGCGGGAGTTACAATGAGCAGTTCTTC
cdr3_aa: CASMVASGSYNEQFF

j_call: TRBJ2-7
v_call: TRBV7-9
clone_size: .
d_call: TRBD2
cdr3_nt: TGTGCCAGCAGCTTAGGTGGTCTAGCGGGCATGTCGTACGAGCAGTACTTC
cdr3_aa: CASSLGGLAGMSYEQYF

j_call: TRBJ1-2
v_call: TRBV29-1
clone_size: .
d_call: .
cdr3_nt: TGCAGCGTTGTGAGAGGCTACACCTTC
cdr3_aa: CSVVRGYTF

j_call: TRBJ2-1
v_call: TRBV11-2
clone_size: .
d_call: TRBD1
cdr3_nt: TGTGCCAGCAGGTTGACAGGGGGGAGCAATGAGCAGTTCTTC
cdr3_aa: CASRLTGGSNEQFF

j_call: TRBJ1-2
v_call: TRBV19
clone_size: .
d_call: .
cdr3_nt: TGTGCCAGTAACCCGGACAGTTTCAACTATGGCTACACCTTC
cdr3_aa: CASNPDSFNYGYTF

j_call: TRBJ1-1
v_call: TRBV4-1
clone_size: .
d_call: TRBD1
cdr3_nt: TGCGCCAGCAGCCCTACAAGGGGGCAGTATGAAGCTTTCTTT
cdr3_aa: CASSPTRGQYEAFF

j_call: TRBJ2-7
v_call: TRBV28
clone_size: .
d_call: .
cdr3_nt: TGTGCCAGCAGTCTTCCGGGGGACGCCTACGAGCAGTACTTC
cdr3_aa: CASSLPGDAYEQYF

j_call: TRBJ1-6
v_call: TRBV6-1
clone_size: .
d_call: .
cdr3_nt: TGTGCCAGCAGTGGACAGCCAATGTATAATTCACCCCTCCACTTT
cdr3_aa: CASSGQPMYNSPLHF

j_call: TRBJ2-3
v_call: TRBV5-1
clone_size: .
d_call: TRBD2
cdr3_nt: TGCGCCAGCAGCTTGGAACTAGCGGGAGTTACAGATACGCAGTATTTT
cdr3_aa: CASSLELAGVTDTQYF

j_call: TRBJ2-7
v_call: TRBV6-5
clone_size: .
d_call: TRBD1
cdr3_nt: TGTGCCAGCAGTTACGGTCCGGGACAGGGGGATAACGAGCAGTACTTC
cdr3_aa: CASSYGPGQGDNEQYF

j_call: TRBJ2-1
v_call: TRBV19
clone_size: .
d_call: .
cdr3_nt: TGTGCCAGTAGCCAACAGGACGGGTGGGGTGAGCAGTTCTTC
cdr3_aa: CASSQQDGWGEQFF

j_call: TRBJ1-1
v_call: TRBV30
clone_size: .
d_call: .
cdr3_nt: TGTGCCTGGAGTGAACGACAGGAAGCTTTCTTT
cdr3_aa: CAWSERQEAFF

j_call: TRBJ2-5
v_call: TRBV6-5
clone_size: .
d_call: TRBD1
cdr3_nt: TGTGCCAGCAGGACCGGGACAGGGGCAAAAGAGACCCAGTACTTC
cdr3_aa: CASRTGTGAKETQYF

j_call: TRBJ1-1
v_call: TRBV6-6
clone_size: .
d_call: .
cdr3_nt: TGTGCCAGCAGTTACGCCGGGGGAGCGGGGAACACTGAAGCTTTCTTT
cdr3_aa: CASSYAGGAGNTEAFF

j_call: TRBJ1-1
v_call: TRBV28
clone_size: .
d_call: .
cdr3_nt: TGTGCCAGCAGACCTCAGGGAATGAACACTGAAGCTTTCTTT
cdr3_aa: CASRPQGMNTEAFF

j_call: TRBJ1-1
v_call: TRBV6-5
clone_size: .
d_call: .
cdr3_nt: TGTGCCAGCAGCGGGGGGAGGACTGAAGCTTTCTTT
cdr3_aa: CASSGGRTEAFF

j_call: TRBJ2-3
v_call: TRBV27
clone_size: .
d_call: .
cdr3_nt: TGTGCCAGCAGGTCTTCTGACTACCCCACAGATACGCAGTATTTT
cdr3_aa: CASRSSDYPTDTQYF

j_call: TRBJ2-7
v_call: TRBV27
clone_size: .
d_call: TRBD1
cdr3_nt: TGTGCCAGCAGTTCGGACAGGGGGTACTCCTACGAGCAGTACTTC
cdr3_aa: CASSSDRGYSYEQYF

j_call: TRBJ1-5
v_call: TRBV18
clone_size: .
d_call: TRBD1
cdr3_nt: TGTGCCAGCTCACCGCTGACAGGGCCCAATCAGCCCCAGCATTTT
cdr3_aa: CASSPLTGPNQPQHF

j_call: TRBJ1-2
v_call: TRBV18
clone_size: few
d_call: TRBD1
cdr3_nt: TGTGCCAGCTCACCGGACAGGGGGACCGGCTACACCTTC
cdr3_aa: CASSPDRGTGYTF

j_call: TRBJ1-2
v_call: TRBV2
clone_size: once
d_call: TRBD1
cdr3_nt: TGTGCCAGCAGCCCTGACAGGGTTGGCTACACCTTC
cdr3_aa: CASSPDRVGYTF